A single T cell receptor (beta chain) is shown here with its context. Its binding antigen is unknown. Per-base qualities were not stored, and no clone one base away is much larger. The germline V gene encodes CDR1 SQVTM and CDR2 ANQGSEA. V drops 7 bases and J drops 6 bases, leaving 7 bases in between. The cysteine opens and the phenylalanine closes a CDR3 of 10 amino acids. Only the CDR3 part of the read is kept: 30 bases, read in frame from the first base. The sample originates from a study of T cell responses to AZD1222 COVID-19 vaccine listed by TCRdb under 2021. For context, the study as a whole: A total of 230 to 250 trial participants underwent TCR sequencing, of whom 200 to 220 received two doses of AZD1222 and about 25 received two doses of the MenACWY control vaccine. Trial participants were enrolled by age into 18-55, 56-69 and 70-plus year subgroups, with roughly 150, 30 and 60 TCR-sequenced participants respectively.

Study-wide findings and limitations: Because no day 14 peak-response samples were available, repertoires were characterized only after the peak T cell response. Most participants were white British and females outnumbered males, and the authors suggested that clonal diversity may have been underestimated. After two AZD1222 doses, both the breadth and the depth of spike-specific TCRs were significantly higher than at day 0 and than in MenACWY recipients. Conclusions about previously exposed vaccinees are limited because only five to seven AZD1222 recipients were SARS-CoV-2 seropositive at baseline. The whole spike protein was spanned by vaccine-associated CD4 TCRs, and dominant responses were seen in regions 160-218 and 743-854. In the small 56-69-year group, the increase in depth fell short of significance, most likely because of low power. Epitopes outside the regions mutated in the B.1.351 and B.1.1.7 variants were reportedly recognized by nearly half of the unique spike-specific TCRs.

The time point label, read with the paper, signifies: about 28 days (+/-7) after the second vaccine dose. AZD1222 recipients whose second dose came at about 4 weeks and those whose second dose came at about 12 weeks were combined into one group, since spike-specific TCR depth and breadth did not differ between the two schedules. Samples from vaccinated people were obtained from the UK trials COV001 and COV002, which included a single-blind randomized controlled phase 2/3 trial of AZD1222 (ChAdOx1 nCoV-19) in healthy adults. For TCRbeta chain sequencing, PBMC samples were collected from trial participants at day 0 and at day 28 after the second dose. The CDR3 regions of human TCRbeta chains were subjected to immunosequencing. For the original study's pipeline: Repertoire TCRs were checked for matches against a reference library of SARS-CoV-2-specific TCRs that had been generated using the MIRA antigen-specificity platform. Breadth was defined as the fraction of unique TCRs that were SARS-CoV-2-associated, and depth was defined as the fraction of total T cells that were SARS-CoV-2-associated. Each spike-specific TCR was assigned to its reactive spike region and to a CD4 or CD8 class using the MIRA data. Log10-transformed breadth and depth values were compared by one-way ANOVA with Sidak's multiple comparisons tests. In its TCRdb copy, this immuneACCESS table keeps in-frame sequences only and misses some clones. Where compared with another copy, unresolved V genes explain less than half of these, and the others have no known cause. V and J calls and clone size are as listed in that table; D and trimming were resolved from the DNA. The sample table shows about 150,000 clones, and around 86% are seen once. The ten largest clonotypes hold over 8% of the sample.

The TCR originated in an adult who received the AZD1222 COVID-19 vaccine. The sequences come from peripheral blood, collected 28 days after the second AZD1222 dose. The chain joins TRBV29-1 to TRBJ2-1, and the D gene may be TRBD1, 5 bases matching. The DNA sequence follows: TGCAGCGGGACATTCAATGAGCAGTTCTTC. Protein translation: CSGTFNEQFF.